This TCR beta chain was sequenced during a study of CD8 T cells in Susac syndrome. Study-level findings and limits: The study admitted that it had a relatively small number of individuals in its TCR sequencing and HLA analysis.

This clonotype has just one count. Its antigen is not known. V dropped 7 bases and J dropped 8 bases, with 17 bases sitting between them. The CDR3 contains 13 residues. CD8+ and CD4+ T cells from blood underwent TCR beta sequencing, which was carried out in a high-throughput format. The RNA, about 0.5 to 1 ug, was put through reverse transcription using random hexamers. TCR beta CDR3 was amplified by immunoSEQ covering 54 Vbeta and 13 Jbeta. TCRdb itself ran the immunoSEQ multiplex PCR reads through MiXCR, one entry per CDR3 protein. Of roughly 180,000 distinct CDR3 sequences in the sample, just under 95% were seen once.

The gene calls are TRBV12-3 or TRBV12-4 and TRBJ2-5, with D tentatively TRBD2 (5 bases). The source of this sequence is a human donor in good health. The sequenced sample consisted of CD4+ T cells from PBMCs. Written as DNA, the CDR3 is TGTGCCAGCACCGATGAAAGGACTCCCACCCAGTACTTC. This sequence encodes CASTDERTPTQYF.